Each of the 3 T cell receptor beta chains below was sequenced from the same sample in a study of spatial heterogeneity in lung cancer. Time point indicated: blood at routine non-recurrence follow-up after resection. TCRdb reprocessed the 5' RACE reads with MiXCR, giving one entry per CDR3 protein. The sample has fewer than 25,000 distinct CDR3 sequences, 9% to 10% seen once. Sequencing was performed on PBMCs, taken at follow-up. These receptors were taken from a male donor with early-stage non-small cell lung cancer.

The chain carries TRBV4-2 and TRBJ1-1, with D perhaps TRBD1 (6 bases). The CDR3 is 15 amino acids. The V gene lost 4 bases and the J gene lost 3 bases, with 15 bases spanning the gap. The germline V gene has CDR1 LGHNA and CDR2 YNFKEQ. CDR3 DNA: TGTGCCAGCAGCCTTACCGGGACATCGGACACTGAAGCTTTCTTT. Protein product: CASSLTGTSDTEAFF.

This clonotype showed up many times. The chain links TRBV7-8 to TRBJ2-7; D could derive from TRBD1 or TRBD2 (5 bases each). From germline, CDR1 is SGHVS and CDR2 FQNEAQ. The CDR3 contains 14 residues. The V end was cut by 2 bases, the J end by 2 bases, with 10 bases between. CDR3 sequence reads: CASSLPRGPYEQYF. CDR3 DNA sequence: TGTGCCAGCAGCTTACCGAGGGGACCCTACGAGCAGTACTTC.

This clonotype was counted between two and nine times. The V and J genes are TRBV10-1 and TRBJ2-3; tentative D call: TRBD1 (7 bases). Germline V gives CDR1 WNHNN, CDR2 SYGVQD (reference sequence). V lost 8 bases to trimming and J lost 3 bases, with 12 bases between them. The CDR3 contains 13 residues. The CDR3 DNA sequence: TGCGCCAGCGGCCAGGGGGGAACAGATACGCAGTATTTT. Its translation is CASGQGGTDTQYF.